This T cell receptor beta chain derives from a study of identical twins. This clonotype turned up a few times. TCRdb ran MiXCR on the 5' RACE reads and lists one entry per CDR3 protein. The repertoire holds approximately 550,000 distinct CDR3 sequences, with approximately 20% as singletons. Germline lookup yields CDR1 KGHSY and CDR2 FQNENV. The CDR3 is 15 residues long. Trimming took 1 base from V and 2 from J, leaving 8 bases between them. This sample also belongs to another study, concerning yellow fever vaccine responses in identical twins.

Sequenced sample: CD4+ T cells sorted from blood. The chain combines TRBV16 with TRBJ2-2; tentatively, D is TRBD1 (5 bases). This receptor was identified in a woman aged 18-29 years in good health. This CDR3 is CASSQWGRNTGELFF. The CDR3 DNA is TGTGCCAGCAGCCAATGGGGCAGAAACACCGGGGAGCTGTTTTTT. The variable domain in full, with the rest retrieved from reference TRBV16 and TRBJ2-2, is GEEVAQTPKHLVRGEGQKAKLYCAPIKGHSYVFWYQQVLKNEFKFLISFQNENVFDETGMPKERFSAKCLPNSPCSLEIQATKLEDSAVYFCASSQWGRNTGELFFGEGSRLTVL.